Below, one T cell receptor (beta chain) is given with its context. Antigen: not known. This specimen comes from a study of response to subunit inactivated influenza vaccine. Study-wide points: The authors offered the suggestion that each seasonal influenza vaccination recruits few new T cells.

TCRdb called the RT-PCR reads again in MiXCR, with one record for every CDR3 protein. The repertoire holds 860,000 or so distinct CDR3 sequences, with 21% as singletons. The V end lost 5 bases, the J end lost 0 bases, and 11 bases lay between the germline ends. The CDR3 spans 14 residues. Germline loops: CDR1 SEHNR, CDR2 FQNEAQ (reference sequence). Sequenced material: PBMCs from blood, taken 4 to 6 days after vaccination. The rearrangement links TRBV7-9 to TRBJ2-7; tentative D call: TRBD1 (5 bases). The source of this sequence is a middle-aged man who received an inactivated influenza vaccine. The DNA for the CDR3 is TGTGCCAGCAGCACCGACAGCAGCTCCTACGAGCAGTACTTC. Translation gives CASSTDSSSYEQYF. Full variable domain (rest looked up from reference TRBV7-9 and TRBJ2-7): DTGVSQNPRHKITKRGQNVTFRCDPISEHNRLYWYRQTLGQGPEFLTYFQNEAQLEKSRLLSDRFSAERPKGSFSTLEIQRTEQGDSAMYLCASSTDSSSYEQYFGPGTRLTVT.